This T cell receptor (beta chain) was profiled in a study of T cells expressing NK-cell markers. At the level of the study: The eight sequenced donors comprised seven who were HCMV-seropositive and one who was seronegative.

The authors made TCR beta cDNA libraries by 5'RACE template switching. This switching added a universal primer site and UMIs. TCRdb derives one entry per CDR3 protein from the 5' RACE reads, leaving out DNA. Recorded for this sample: under 500,000 distinct CDR3 sequences. This TCR came from a woman aged 18-70 years in good health. Sequencing used blood T cells: a sorted CD56 or NKG2C T cell subset, CD4+ or CD8+ T cells, or bulk PBMC T cells (not recorded which).

CDR3 loop: CASRIRARNTEAFF. This chain uses TRBV19 with TRBJ1-1; as DNA is missing, the TRBD1 call by TCRdb cannot be tested. The germline V gene encodes CDR1 LNHDA and CDR2 SQIVND (reference sequence). CDR3 length: 14 amino acids.